The sequence of this T cell receptor (beta chain) was determined in a study of cytomegalovirus exposure and HLA in healthy donors. PCR involved 60 Vbeta and 13 Jbeta primers. Measured with immunoSEQ multiplex PCR; TCRdb has only the in-frame clones, and not every one. The sample holds about 99,000 clones, around 61% seen once. This clonotype was obtained from a woman aged 50 to 60 in good health and CMV-seronegative. Sequencing was done on a sample of PBMCs.

DNA for the CDR3: TGCAGCGTTGAGATGGGCCAGGGGAATGGCTACACCTTC. Translation: CSVEMGQGNGYTF. V and J are TRBV29-1 and TRBJ1-2; maybe TRBD1 (6 bases). Germline V gene data show CDR1 as SQVTM and CDR2 as ANQGSEA. The CDR3 loop spans 13 amino acids. V was trimmed by 3 bases and J by 6 bases, leaving 14 bases between them.